This TCR beta chain was sequenced in a study of CD4 and CD8 cells across lung adenocarcinoma regions. A remark on this clonotype: At one of its ends the junction is not consistent with the germline gene, which may arise from a read error.

TCRdb re-called the PCR reads through MiXCR, storing one row per CDR3 protein. The sample has 4,000 to 6,000 distinct CDR3 sequences, about three fifths seen once. Localized lung adenocarcinoma, a non-small cell lung cancer, affected the donors. CDR3 length equals 15 residues. CDR1 is MNHNS and CDR2 is SASEGT in the germline V gene. The TCR was taken from a male donor with lung adenocarcinoma. The CD4 and CD8 labels of this study may be unreliable. Sample: CD4+ T cells from the center of a lung tumor. This chain joins TRBV6-1 and TRBJ2-3, with D unresolved. The CDR3 here is CASSERAFTYNEQFF. The CDR3 DNA reads TGTGCCAGCAGTGAAAGGGCGTTCACCTACAATGAGCAGTTCTTT.